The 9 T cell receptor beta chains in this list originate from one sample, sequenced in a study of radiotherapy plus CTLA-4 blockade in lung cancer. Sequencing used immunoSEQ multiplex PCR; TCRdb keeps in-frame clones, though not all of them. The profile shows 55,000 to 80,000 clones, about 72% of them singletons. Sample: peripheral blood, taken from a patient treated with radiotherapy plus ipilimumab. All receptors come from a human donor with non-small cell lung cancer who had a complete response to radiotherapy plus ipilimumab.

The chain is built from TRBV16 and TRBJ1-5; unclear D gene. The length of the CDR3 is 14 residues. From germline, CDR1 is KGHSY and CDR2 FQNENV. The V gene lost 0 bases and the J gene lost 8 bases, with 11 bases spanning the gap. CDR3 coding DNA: TGTGCCAGCAGCCAATCGGAGGACGGGAAGCCCCAGCATTTT. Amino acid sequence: CASSQSEDGKPQHF.

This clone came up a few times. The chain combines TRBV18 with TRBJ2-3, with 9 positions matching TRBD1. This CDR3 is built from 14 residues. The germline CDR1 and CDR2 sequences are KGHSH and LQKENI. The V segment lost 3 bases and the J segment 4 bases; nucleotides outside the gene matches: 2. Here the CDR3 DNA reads TGTGCCAGCTCACCGGACAGGGGATCAGATACGCAGTATTTT. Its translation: CASSPDRGSDTQYF. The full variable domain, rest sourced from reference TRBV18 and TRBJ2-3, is NAGVMQNPRHLVRRRGQEARLRCSPMKGHSHVYWYRQLPEEGLKFMVYLQKENIIDESGMPKERFSAEFPKEGPSILRIQQVVRGDSAAYFCASSPDRGSDTQYFGPGTRLTVL.

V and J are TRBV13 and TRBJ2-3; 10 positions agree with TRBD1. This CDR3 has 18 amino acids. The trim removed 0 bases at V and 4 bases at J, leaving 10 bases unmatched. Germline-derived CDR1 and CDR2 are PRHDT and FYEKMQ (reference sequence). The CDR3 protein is CASSLGPPGQGSADTQYF. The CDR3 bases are TGTGCCAGCAGCTTAGGTCCACCGGGACAGGGGAGCGCAGATACGCAGTATTTT.

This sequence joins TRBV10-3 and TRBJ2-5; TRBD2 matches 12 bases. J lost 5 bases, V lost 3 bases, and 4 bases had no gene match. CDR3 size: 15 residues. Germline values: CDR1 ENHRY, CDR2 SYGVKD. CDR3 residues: CAISELAGGQETQYF. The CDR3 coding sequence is TGTGCCATCAGTGAACTAGCGGGGGGCCAGGAGACCCAGTACTTC.

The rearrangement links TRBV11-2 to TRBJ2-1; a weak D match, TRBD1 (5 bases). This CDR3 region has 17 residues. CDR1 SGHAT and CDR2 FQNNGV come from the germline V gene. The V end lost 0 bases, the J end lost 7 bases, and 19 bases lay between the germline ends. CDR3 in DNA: TGTGCCAGCAGCTTAGATGGGGCAGGGTTCCCCGGGAATGAGCAGTTCTTC. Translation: CASSLDGAGFPGNEQFF.

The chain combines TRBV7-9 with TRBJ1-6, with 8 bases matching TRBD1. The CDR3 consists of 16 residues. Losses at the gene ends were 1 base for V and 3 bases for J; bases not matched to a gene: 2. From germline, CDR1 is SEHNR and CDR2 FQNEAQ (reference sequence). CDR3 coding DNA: TGTGCCAGCAGCTTAGGACAGGGGATCTATAATTCACCCCTCCACTTT. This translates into CASSLGQGIYNSPLHF.

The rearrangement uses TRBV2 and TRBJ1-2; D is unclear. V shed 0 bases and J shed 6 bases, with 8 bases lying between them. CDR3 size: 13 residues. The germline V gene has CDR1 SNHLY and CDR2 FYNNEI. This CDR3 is CASSEALKDGYTF. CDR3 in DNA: TGTGCCAGCAGTGAAGCGCTCAAGGATGGCTACACCTTC.

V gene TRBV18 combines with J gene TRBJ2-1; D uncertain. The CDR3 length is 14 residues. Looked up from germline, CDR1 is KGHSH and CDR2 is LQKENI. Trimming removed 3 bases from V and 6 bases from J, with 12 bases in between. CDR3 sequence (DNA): TGTGCCAGCTCACCGAGCCTAGGTGGCAATGAGCAGTTCTTC. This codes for CASSPSLGGNEQFF. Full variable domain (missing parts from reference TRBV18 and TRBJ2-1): NAGVMQNPRHLVRRRGQEARLRCSPMKGHSHVYWYRQLPEEGLKFMVYLQKENIIDESGMPKERFSAEFPKEGPSILRIQQVVRGDSAAYFCASSPSLGGNEQFFGPGTRLTVL.

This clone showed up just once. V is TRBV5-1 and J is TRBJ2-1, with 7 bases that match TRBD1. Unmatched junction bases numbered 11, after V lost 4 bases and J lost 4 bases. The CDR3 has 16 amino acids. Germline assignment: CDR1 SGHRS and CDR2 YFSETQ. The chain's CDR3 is CASSAQTGVEYNEQFF. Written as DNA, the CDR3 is TGCGCCAGCAGCGCACAAACAGGGGTAGAGTACAATGAGCAGTTCTTC.